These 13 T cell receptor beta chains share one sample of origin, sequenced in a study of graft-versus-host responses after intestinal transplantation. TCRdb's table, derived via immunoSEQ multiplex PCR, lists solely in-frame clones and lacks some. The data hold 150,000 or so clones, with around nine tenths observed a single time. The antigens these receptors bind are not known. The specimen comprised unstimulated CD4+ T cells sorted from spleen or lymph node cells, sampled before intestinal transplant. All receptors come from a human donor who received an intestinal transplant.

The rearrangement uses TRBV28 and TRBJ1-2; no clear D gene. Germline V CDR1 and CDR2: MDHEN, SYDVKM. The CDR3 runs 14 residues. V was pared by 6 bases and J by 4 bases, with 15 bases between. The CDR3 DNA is TGTGCCAGCAGGAAGAGTACAGTCAGCTATGGCTACACCTTC. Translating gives CASRKSTVSYGYTF.

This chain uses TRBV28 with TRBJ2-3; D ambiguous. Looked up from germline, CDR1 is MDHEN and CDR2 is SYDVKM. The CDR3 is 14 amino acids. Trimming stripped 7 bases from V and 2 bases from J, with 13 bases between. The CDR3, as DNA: TGTGCCAGCACTGAACCGGGTCTCACAGATACGCAGTATTTT. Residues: CASTEPGLTDTQYF.

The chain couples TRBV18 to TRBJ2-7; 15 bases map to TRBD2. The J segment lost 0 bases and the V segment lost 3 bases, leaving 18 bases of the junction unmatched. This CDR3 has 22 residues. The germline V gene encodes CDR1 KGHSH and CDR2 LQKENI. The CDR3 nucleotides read TGTGCCAGCTCACCCACACCTCTCGTACCGGGACTAGCGGGGGGTAGCTCCTACGAGCAGTACTTC. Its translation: CASSPTPLVPGLAGGSSYEQYF.

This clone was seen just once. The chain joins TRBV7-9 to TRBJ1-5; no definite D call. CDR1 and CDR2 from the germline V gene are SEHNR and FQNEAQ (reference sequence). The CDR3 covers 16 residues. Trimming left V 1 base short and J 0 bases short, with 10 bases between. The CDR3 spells CASSLGGSPSNQPQHF. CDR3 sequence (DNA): TGTGCCAGCAGCTTAGGGGGATCTCCTAGCAATCAGCCCCAGCATTTT. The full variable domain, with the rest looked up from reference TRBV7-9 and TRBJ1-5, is DTGVSQNPRHKITKRGQNVTFRCDPISEHNRLYWYRQTLGQGPEFLTYFQNEAQLEKSRLLSDRFSAERPKGSFSTLEIQRTEQGDSAMYLCASSLGGSPSNQPQHFGDGTRLSIL.

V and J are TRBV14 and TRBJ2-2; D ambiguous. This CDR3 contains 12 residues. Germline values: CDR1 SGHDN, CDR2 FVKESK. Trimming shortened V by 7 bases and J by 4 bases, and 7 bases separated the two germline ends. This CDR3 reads CASKRSTGELFF. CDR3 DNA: TGTGCCAGCAAAAGAAGCACCGGGGAGCTGTTTTTT.

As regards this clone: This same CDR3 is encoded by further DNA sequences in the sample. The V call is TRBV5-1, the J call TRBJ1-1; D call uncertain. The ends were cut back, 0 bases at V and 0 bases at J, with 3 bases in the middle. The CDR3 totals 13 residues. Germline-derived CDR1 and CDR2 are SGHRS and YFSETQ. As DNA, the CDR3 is TGCGCCAGCAGCTTGGGGCTGAACACTGAAGCTTTCTTT. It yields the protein CASSLGLNTEAFF.

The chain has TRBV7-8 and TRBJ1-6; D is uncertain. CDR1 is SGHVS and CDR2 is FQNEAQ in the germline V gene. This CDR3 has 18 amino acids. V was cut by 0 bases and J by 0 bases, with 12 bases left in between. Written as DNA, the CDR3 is TGTGCCAGCAGCTTAGCCCAGTCTATGAGCTCCTATAATTCACCCCTCCACTTT. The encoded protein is CASSLAQSMSSYNSPLHF.

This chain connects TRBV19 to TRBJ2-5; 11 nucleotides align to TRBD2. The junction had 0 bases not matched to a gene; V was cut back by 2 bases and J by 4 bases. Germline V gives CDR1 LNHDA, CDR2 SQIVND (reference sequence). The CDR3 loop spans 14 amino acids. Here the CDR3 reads CASSILAGGETQYF. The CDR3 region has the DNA TGTGCCAGTAGTATACTAGCGGGAGGAGAGACCCAGTACTTC.

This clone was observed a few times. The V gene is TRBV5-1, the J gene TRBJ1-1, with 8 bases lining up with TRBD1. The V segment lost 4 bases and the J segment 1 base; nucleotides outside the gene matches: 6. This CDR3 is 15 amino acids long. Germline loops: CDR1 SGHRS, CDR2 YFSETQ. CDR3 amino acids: CASSPAGTGNTEAFF. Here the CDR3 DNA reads TGCGCCAGCAGCCCGGCTGGGACAGGGAACACTGAAGCTTTCTTT. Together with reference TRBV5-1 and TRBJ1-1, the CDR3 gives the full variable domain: KAGVTQTPRYLIKTRGQQVTLSCSPISGHRSVSWYQQTPGQGLQFLFEYFSETQRNKGNFPGRFSGRQFSNSRSEMNVSTLELGDSALYLCASSPAGTGNTEAFFGQGTRLTVV.

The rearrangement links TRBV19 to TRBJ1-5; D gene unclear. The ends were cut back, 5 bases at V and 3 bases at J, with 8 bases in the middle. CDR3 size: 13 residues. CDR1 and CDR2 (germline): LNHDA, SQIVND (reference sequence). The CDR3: CASSVGVNQPQHF. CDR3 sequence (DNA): TGTGCCAGTAGTGTTGGGGTCAATCAGCCCCAGCATTTT.

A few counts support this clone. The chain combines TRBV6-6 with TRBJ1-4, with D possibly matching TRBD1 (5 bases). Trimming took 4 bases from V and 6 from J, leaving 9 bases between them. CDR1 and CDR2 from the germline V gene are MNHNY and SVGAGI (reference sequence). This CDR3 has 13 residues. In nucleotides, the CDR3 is TGTGCCAGCAGTTGGGGAGGGGATGAAAAACTGTTTTTT. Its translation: CASSWGGDEKLFF.

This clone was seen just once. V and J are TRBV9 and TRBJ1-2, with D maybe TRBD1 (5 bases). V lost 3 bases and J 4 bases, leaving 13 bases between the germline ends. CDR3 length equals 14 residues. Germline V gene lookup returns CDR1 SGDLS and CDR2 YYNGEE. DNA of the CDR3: TGTGCCAGCAGCGGCAGGGATGCTCTCTATGGCTACACCTTC. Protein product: CASSGRDALYGYTF. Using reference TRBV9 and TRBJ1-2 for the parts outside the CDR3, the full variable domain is DSGVTQTPKHLITATGQRVTLRCSPRSGDLSVYWYQQSLDQGLQFLIQYYNGEERAKGNILERFSAQQFPDLHSELNLSSLELGDSALYFCASSGRDALYGYTFGSGTRLTVV.

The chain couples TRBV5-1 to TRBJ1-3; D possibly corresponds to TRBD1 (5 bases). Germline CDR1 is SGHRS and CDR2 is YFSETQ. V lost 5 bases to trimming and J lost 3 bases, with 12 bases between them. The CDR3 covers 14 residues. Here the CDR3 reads CASRSGADGNTIYF. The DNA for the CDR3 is TGCGCCAGCAGGTCCGGGGCCGATGGAAACACCATATATTTT. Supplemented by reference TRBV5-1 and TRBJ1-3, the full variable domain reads KAGVTQTPRYLIKTRGQQVTLSCSPISGHRSVSWYQQTPGQGLQFLFEYFSETQRNKGNFPGRFSGRQFSNSRSEMNVSTLELGDSALYLCASRSGADGNTIYFGEGSWLTVV.